This section outlines one T cell receptor (beta chain) sequence together with its context. This sample was taken from a study of cytomegalovirus exposure and HLA in healthy donors. This CDR3 is built from 14 residues. With 5 bases clipped from V and 4 bases from J, the junction kept 7 bases outside the gene matches. The germline CDR1 and CDR2 sequences are SEHNR and FQNEAQ (reference sequence). Profiling relied on immunoSEQ multiplex PCR, and the TCRdb table lists in-frame clones only, not all of them. The sample contains about 330,000 clones, 86% of which appear only once. The rearrangement uses TRBV7-9 and TRBJ1-1; 7 bases are a match to TRBD1. Sequenced material: PBMCs. The TCR comes from a woman younger than 35 in good health and CMV-seronegative. The CDR3 is CASSGDRAGTEAFF. The DNA of the CDR3 is TGTGCCAGCAGCGGCGACAGGGCGGGCACTGAAGCTTTCTTT.